This entry lists 25 T cell receptor beta chains sequenced from one sample in a study of regulatory T cells in long-lasting Graves disease. TCR beta libraries were built with iRepertoire HTBI primers and Arm-PCR of CDR3 regions. TCRdb recomputed calls from the multiplex PCR reads with MiXCR, one row per CDR3 protein. Of around 460,000 distinct CDR3 sequences in the sample, around 15% are singletons; the top ten hold about 15%. The time point is: newly diagnosed GD, antithyroid drugs for less than 3 months. Following extraction of RNA from PBMCs, that RNA was used to make the TCR library. The same sample was also used in a study of T cells in Graves' hyperthyroidism and ophthalmopathy.

Specimen: peripheral blood mononuclear cells (PBMCs), collected at new diagnosis, from a patient treated with antithyroid drugs. The origin of the receptors is a woman aged 45-65 years with Graves disease.

The table lists this clonotype with many counts. The J gene is TRBJ2-3, the V gene TRBV7-8; D not certain. CDR3 length equals 17 residues. The germline V gene has CDR1 SGHVS and CDR2 FQNEAQ. V lost 5 bases and J 0 bases, leaving 18 bases between the germline ends. This chain's CDR3 is CASSPYYETLSTDTQYF. CDR3 coding DNA: TGTGCCAGCAGCCCGTACTACGAGACACTAAGCACAGATACGCAGTATTTT.

This clonotype was seen ten or more times. The genes are TRBV5-4 and TRBJ1-2; D is ambiguous. The V gene lost 1 base and the J gene lost 4 bases, with 14 bases spanning the gap. This CDR3 is built from 15 residues. Germline CDR1 and CDR2: SGHNT and YYREEE (reference sequence). CDR3 DNA sequence: TGTGCCAGCAGCTTGATCGGGTCTTCGGGCTATGGCTACACCTTC. This sequence encodes CASSLIGSSGYGYTF.

In this sample, this clonotype turned up many times. The chain combines TRBV18 with TRBJ2-1; 10 bases map to TRBD2. The CDR3 contains 16 residues. V lost 2 bases and J lost 4; bases outside the gene matches: 5. The germline V gene encodes CDR1 KGHSH and CDR2 LQKENI. In DNA form, the CDR3 reads TGTGCCAGCTCACCATCTGGAGCGGGAGGGTACAATGAGCAGTTCTTC. Its translation is CASSPSGAGGYNEQFF.

The chain carries TRBV10-2 and TRBJ2-7, with 7 bases that match TRBD1. This CDR3 comprises 14 residues. In germline, CDR1 is WSHSY, CDR2 SAAADI. J lost 2 bases, V lost 3 bases, and 4 bases had no gene match. The DNA for the CDR3 is TGCGCCAGCAGTGACACAGGGGCCCCCTACGAGCAGTACGTC. It encodes CASSDTGAPYEQYV.

CDR3 bases: TGTGCCAGTGCCCTTAGGGGGATTACCGGAAACACCATATATTTT. Translation gives CASALRGITGNTIYF. This sequence joins TRBV19 and TRBJ1-3; a weak D match, TRBD1 (6 bases). Germline lookup yields CDR1 LNHDA and CDR2 SQIVND (reference sequence). V was pared by 8 bases and J by 4 bases, with 18 bases between. The CDR3 totals 15 residues.

As for this clonotype: Since a much larger clone is just one base distant, this may be a read error. No conserved phenylalanine or tryptophan is present at the end of the CDR3, so a read error is the likely explanation. The rearrangement links TRBV7-9 to TRBJ2-1, with 10 bases aligning to TRBD1. The CDR3 loop spans 17 amino acids. V lost 0 bases and J lost 2; bases outside the gene matches: 4. Germline V CDR1 and CDR2: SEHNR, FQNEAQ (reference sequence). The CDR3, as DNA: TGTGCCAGCAGCTTAGCTACGGACAGGGGGGCCTACAATGAGCAGTTCTGC. It yields the protein CASSLATDRGAYNEQFC.

The table lists this clonotype with many counts. The chain has TRBV20-1 and TRBJ1-5; D ambiguous. V was pared by 6 bases and J by 5 bases, with 11 bases between. The CDR3 sequence is 12 residues long. The germline V gene has CDR1 DFQATT and CDR2 SNEGSKA (reference sequence). The CDR3 reads CSARDSDQPQHF. In DNA form, the CDR3 reads TGCAGTGCCCGGGATTCGGATCAGCCCCAGCATTTT.

This clonotype was detected many times. V and J are TRBV5-6 and TRBJ1-1, with D uncertain. This CDR3 is 14 amino acids long. Germline assignment: CDR1 SGHDT and CDR2 YYEEEE. V was trimmed by 5 bases and J by 2 bases, leaving 13 bases between them. CDR3 amino acids: CASSLDPDNTEAFF. CDR3 coding DNA: TGTGCCAGCAGTCTGGACCCCGATAACACTGAAGCTTTCTTT.

This clonotype appeared a few times. The chain couples TRBV6-5 to TRBJ2-7; D perhaps matches TRBD2 (5 bases). Germline CDR1 MNHEY, CDR2 SVGAGI. Trimming shortened V by 2 bases and J by 1 base, and 12 bases separated the two germline ends. This CDR3 spans 15 amino acids. Here the CDR3 reads CASSYSAGDSYEQYF. Written as DNA, the CDR3 is TGTGCCAGCAGTTACAGTGCCGGGGATTCCTACGAGCAGTACTTC.

This clonotype appeared once. V is TRBV3-1 and J is TRBJ1-4, with D perhaps matching TRBD1 (6 bases). CDR1 LGHDT and CDR2 YNNKEL come from the germline V gene (reference sequence). The CDR3 spans 16 residues. Trimming shortened V by 4 bases and J by 0 bases, and 12 bases separated the two germline ends. CDR3 coding DNA: TGTGCCAGCAGCCCGCGGGGGGCCCCAACTAATGAAAAACTGTTTTTT. This encodes CASSPRGAPTNEKLFF.

Of note for this clonotype: Since a much larger clone is just one base distant, this may be a read error. This chain connects TRBV2 to TRBJ1-5; TRBD1 matches at 7 bases. This CDR3 has 13 amino acids. J gave up 6 bases and V 6 bases, and 5 bases lay outside the gene matches. Germline V lookup: CDR1 SNHLY, CDR2 FYNNEI. The CDR3 is CASSQQGTQPQHF. DNA for the CDR3: TGTGCCAGCAGCCAACAGGGGACTCAGCCCCAGCATTTT.

This clonotype was counted ten times or more. The V call is TRBV7-9, the J call TRBJ2-7, with D perhaps assigned TRBD1 or TRBD2 (7 bases each). CDR3 size: 16 residues. The V gene lost 5 bases and the J gene lost 3 bases, with 20 bases spanning the gap. Germline CDR1 reads SEHNR; CDR2 reads FQNEAQ (reference sequence). The CDR3 here is CASSGEGATQYYEQYF. The CDR3 DNA reads TGTGCCAGCAGCGGGGAGGGGGCTACTCAATACTACGAGCAGTACTTC.

The sample holds many counts of this clonotype. The V call is TRBV27, the J call TRBJ2-7, with D tentatively TRBD1 (6 bases). V lost 4 bases and J lost 2, with 18 bases in between. This CDR3 is built from 16 residues. CDR1 is MNHEY and CDR2 is SMNVEV in the germline V gene (reference sequence). This CDR3 is CASSSQGHTLTYEQYF. In DNA form, the CDR3 reads TGTGCCAGCAGTTCCCAGGGACACACGTTAACCTACGAGCAGTACTTC.

Many counts were recorded for this clonotype. The V call is TRBV2, the J call TRBJ2-4, with D hard to call. CDR1 and CDR2 from the germline V gene are SNHLY and FYNNEI. V was pared by 6 bases and J by 4 bases, with 16 bases between. The CDR3 sequence is 15 residues long. CDR3 bases: TGTGCCAGCAGGAACCAGGATCCTATAAAAAACATTCAGTACTTC. Amino acids: CASRNQDPIKNIQYF.

V gene TRBV13 combines with J gene TRBJ2-7; the match to TRBD2 covers 8 bases. Germline lookup yields CDR1 PRHDT and CDR2 FYEKMQ (reference sequence). The CDR3 is made up of 15 amino acids. Trimming removed 4 bases from V and 3 bases from J; junction bases left unmatched: 8. DNA of the CDR3: TGTGCCAGCAGCTCCAGACTAGCGACACACTACGAGCAGTACTTC. Protein: CASSSRLATHYEQYF.

This clonotype has just a few counts. V is TRBV30 and J is TRBJ1-1; 8 nucleotides line up with TRBD1. Looked up from germline, CDR1 is GTSNPN and CDR2 is SVGIG (reference sequence). CDR3 length: 15 residues. The J segment lost 8 bases and the V segment lost 0 bases, leaving 11 bases of the junction unmatched. This chain's CDR3 is CAWSVQGVGGAEAFF. DNA of the CDR3: TGTGCCTGGAGTGTACAGGGGGTAGGAGGGGCCGAAGCTTTCTTT.

This sequence joins TRBV7-2 and TRBJ1-5, with D uncertain. The ends were cut back, 1 base at V and 6 bases at J, with 7 bases in the middle. This CDR3 comprises 13 residues. Germline V lookup: CDR1 SGHTA, CDR2 FQGNSA. The CDR3 DNA sequence: TGTGCCAGCAGCTTAGTCCCAATTCAGCCCCAGCATTTT. This codes for CASSLVPIQPQHF.

Details on this clonotype: This sequence may be a read error, since a much larger clone differs from it by one base. V usage is TRBV5-6 and J usage is TRBJ2-3, with D possibly matching TRBD1 (5 bases). Trimming took 4 bases from V and 4 from J, leaving 16 bases between them. The CDR3 extends over 15 amino acids. Per the germline V gene, CDR1 is SGHDT and CDR2 is YYEEEE. CDR3 in amino acids: CASSAGHGVADTQYF. CDR3 sequence (DNA): TGTGCCAGCAGCGCTGGACATGGAGTCGCAGATACGCAGTATTTT. The full variable domain, rest sourced from reference TRBV5-6 and TRBJ2-3, is DAGVTQSPTHLIKTRGQQVTLRCSPKSGHDTVSWYQQALGQGPQFIFQYYEEEERQRGNFPDRFSGHQFPNYSSELNVNALLLGDSALYLCASSAGHGVADTQYFGPGTRLTVL.

This clonotype was seen ten or more times. CDR3: CASSQSHRDILGAKNIQYF. Here the CDR3 DNA reads TGTGCCAGCAGTCAATCACACCGGGACATCCTGGGGGCCAAAAACATTCAGTACTTC. The chain employs TRBV27 and TRBJ2-4; D perhaps matches TRBD1 (6 bases). This CDR3 is built from 19 residues. Germline CDR1 is MNHEY and CDR2 is SMNVEV (reference sequence). V was trimmed by 5 bases and J by 1 base, leaving 24 bases between them.

This clonotype came up a few times. V is TRBV2 and J is TRBJ2-7; D is unclear. V was trimmed by 4 bases and J by 6 bases, leaving 4 bases between them. Germline V gene sequence: CDR1 SNHLY, CDR2 FYNNEI. CDR3 size: 10 residues. Here the CDR3 reads CASSGVEQYF. The CDR3 DNA sequence: TGTGCCAGCAGTGGGGTCGAGCAGTACTTC.

This clonotype was observed many times. V gene TRBV7-9 combines with J gene TRBJ1-5; D unclear. CDR3 length: 16 amino acids. Germline V lookup: CDR1 SEHNR, CDR2 FQNEAQ (reference sequence). Trimming stripped 5 bases from V and 6 bases from J, with 20 bases between. The CDR3: CASSLGAFTDGQPQHF. CDR3 nucleotides: TGTGCCAGCAGCCTCGGCGCCTTTACCGACGGTCAGCCCCAGCATTTT.

This chain connects TRBV7-9 to TRBJ2-5; D call uncertain. The CDR3 extends over 15 amino acids. V was clipped by 5 bases and J by 0 bases, with 13 bases between them. CDR1 SEHNR and CDR2 FQNEAQ come from the germline V gene (reference sequence). In DNA form, the CDR3 reads TGTGCCAGCAGCCCAACTTGGAATAACCAAGAGACCCAGTACTTC. This encodes CASSPTWNNQETQYF.

The sample holds many counts of this clonotype. The chain uses TRBV29-1 and TRBJ2-7, with 7 bases that match TRBD1. Germline trimming cut 6 bases from V and 0 bases from J; bases unmatched to any gene: 5. CDR3 length equals 13 residues. Germline V lookup: CDR1 SQVTM, CDR2 ANQGSEA. CDR3 nucleotides: TGCAGCGTCCGGACAGGAAGCTCCTACGAGCAGTACTTC. Translating gives CSVRTGSSYEQYF.

At least ten counts were recorded for this clonotype. This chain joins TRBV28 and TRBJ1-5, with no clear D. V was trimmed by 5 bases and J by 3 bases, leaving 17 bases between them. Germline assignment: CDR1 MDHEN and CDR2 SYDVKM. The CDR3 extends over 16 amino acids. The CDR3 loop is CASSPQDIVLNQPQHF. CDR3 DNA sequence: TGTGCCAGCAGTCCCCAGGATATCGTCCTCAATCAGCCCCAGCATTTT.

This clonotype was recorded at least ten times. This chain links TRBV28 with TRBJ1-4, with D uncertain. Germline-derived CDR1 and CDR2 are MDHEN and SYDVKM. V was cut by 6 bases and J by 2 bases, with 7 bases left in between. The CDR3 runs to 13 residues. CDR3 DNA sequence: TGTGCCAGCAGAAGTGGGACTAATGAAAAACTGTTTTTT. It encodes CASRSGTNEKLFF.